The 20 T cell receptor beta chains presented below share a single source sample, sequenced in a study of T cell responses to AZD1222 COVID-19 vaccine. TCRdb keeps only in-frame clones here, not all; method: immunoSEQ multiplex PCR. The sample records 15,000 to 20,000 clones, roughly 89% being singletons. The specimen was peripheral blood, collected 28 days after the second AZD1222 dose. The origin of the receptors is an adult who received the AZD1222 COVID-19 vaccine.

V usage is TRBV9 and J usage is TRBJ2-1; 7 bases agree with TRBD2. The CDR3 sequence is 18 residues long. Germline-derived CDR1 and CDR2 are SGDLS and YYNGEE. Trimming removed 3 bases from V and 8 bases from J; junction bases left unmatched: 20. The CDR3 region has the DNA TGTGCCAGCAGCGCCCCTAACTATGGACTAGGCCAAGATCATGAGCAGTTCTTC. Translation: CASSAPNYGLGQDHEQFF. Full variable domain (rest looked up from reference TRBV9 and TRBJ2-1): DSGVTQTPKHLITATGQRVTLRCSPRSGDLSVYWYQQSLDQGLQFLIQYYNGEERAKGNILERFSAQQFPDLHSELNLSSLELGDSALYFCASSAPNYGLGQDHEQFFGPGTRLTVL.

The V and J genes are TRBV19 and TRBJ1-1; D is possibly TRBD1 (5 bases). CDR3 length: 13 amino acids. The V end lost 5 bases, the J end lost 1 base, and 8 bases lay between the germline ends. Germline V gene data show CDR1 as LNHDA and CDR2 as SQIVND (reference sequence). The CDR3 bases are TGTGCCAGTAGTCCTGGGGGGAACACTGAAGCTTTCTTT. Translated, it gives CASSPGGNTEAFF.

The rearrangement joins TRBV5-1 to TRBJ2-5, with D tentatively TRBD2 (6 bases). The CDR3 is 14 residues long. Germline loops: CDR1 SGHRS, CDR2 YFSETQ. Trimming pared 1 base from V and 4 bases from J, leaving 11 bases between. The CDR3 spells CASSLSTSRETQYF. The CDR3 nucleotides read TGCGCCAGCAGCTTGAGTACTAGCCGAGAGACCCAGTACTTC.

This clone was found once. The chain joins TRBV2 to TRBJ1-2, with a possible D match to TRBD1 (5 bases). The CDR3 extends over 17 amino acids. V lost 10 bases, J lost 6 bases, and 30 bases lay in between. The germline gives CDR1 SNHLY, CDR2 FYNNEI. The CDR3 loop reads CATPLGLQERAGHGYTF. Written as DNA, the CDR3 is TGTGCCACCCCTTTGGGACTCCAGGAACGGGCGGGCCATGGCTACACCTTC. The variable domain in full, completed from reference TRBV2 and TRBJ1-2, reads EPEVTQTPSHQVTQMGQEVILRCVPISNHLYFYWYRQILGQKVEFLVSFYNNEISEKSEIFDDQFSVERPDGSNFTLKIRSTKLEDSAMYFCATPLGLQERAGHGYTFGSGTRLTVV.

The CDR3 protein is CATTQKGQGHHQPQHF. DNA of the CDR3: TGTGCCACCACCCAGAAGGGACAGGGGCATCATCAGCCCCAGCATTTT. The J gene is TRBJ1-5, the V gene TRBV15, with 10 nucleotides matching TRBD1. With 7 bases clipped from V and 5 bases from J, the junction kept 11 bases outside the gene matches. The germline V gene has CDR1 LNHNV and CDR2 YYDKDF (reference sequence). The CDR3 loop spans 16 amino acids.

The gene calls are TRBV5-4 and TRBJ2-3, with 7 bases identical to TRBD2. Germline CDR1 reads SGHNT; CDR2 reads YYREEE (reference sequence). The CDR3 totals 15 residues. V trimming: 0 bases; J trimming: 5 bases; junction bases outside the gene matches: 6. This chain's CDR3 is CASSLGGRMKDTQYF. Here the CDR3 DNA reads TGTGCCAGCAGCTTGGGCGGGAGAATGAAAGATACGCAGTATTTT.

The genes are TRBV2 and TRBJ2-7; 9 bases map to TRBD2. Germline lookup yields CDR1 SNHLY and CDR2 FYNNEI. The CDR3 consists of 14 residues. V was clipped by 4 bases and J by 3 bases; unmatched bases: 4. CDR3 amino acids: CASSGLAGNYEQYF. Here the CDR3 DNA reads TGTGCCAGCAGTGGCCTAGCGGGAAACTACGAGCAGTACTTC. The whole variable domain, remainder taken from reference TRBV2 and TRBJ2-7, is EPEVTQTPSHQVTQMGQEVILRCVPISNHLYFYWYRQILGQKVEFLVSFYNNEISEKSEIFDDQFSVERPDGSNFTLKIRSTKLEDSAMYFCASSGLAGNYEQYFGPGTRLTVT.

The V call is TRBV28, the J call TRBJ1-5; D uncertain. The germline V and J ends were trimmed by 5 bases and 4 bases, with 9 bases remaining between them. The CDR3 is 13 amino acids. The germline V gene has CDR1 MDHEN and CDR2 SYDVKM. The CDR3 sequence is CASSPPANQPQHF. The CDR3 DNA follows: TGTGCCAGCAGTCCCCCTGCTAATCAGCCCCAGCATTTT.

The chain employs TRBV7-8 and TRBJ2-7; unclear D gene. V was clipped by 4 bases and J by 2 bases, with 15 bases between them. This CDR3 contains 15 residues. Germline V CDR1 and CDR2: SGHVS, FQNEAQ. The CDR3 region has the DNA TGTGCCAGCAGCTCAACAGCCACTACGACCTACGAGCAGTACTTC. This encodes CASSSTATTTYEQYF. The whole variable domain, remainder taken from reference TRBV7-8 and TRBJ2-7, is GAGVSQSPRYKVAKRGQDVALRCDPISGHVSLFWYQQALGQGPEFLTYFQNEAQLDKSGLPSDRFFAERPEGSVSTLKIQRTQQEDSAVYLCASSSTATTTYEQYFGPGTRLTVT.

The CDR3 loop reads CASSVAPGLASYNEQFF. CDR3 bases: TGTGCCAGCAGCGTGGCCCCGGGACTAGCGAGCTACAATGAGCAGTTCTTC. The chain recombines TRBV5-6 with TRBJ2-1; 10 nucleotides match TRBD2. The germline gives CDR1 SGHDT, CDR2 YYEEEE. The CDR3 contains 17 residues. V lost 4 bases, J lost 3 bases, and 10 bases stayed unmatched.

V and J are TRBV6-5 and TRBJ1-1; 11 bases match TRBD1. Trimming cost V 5 bases and J 0 bases; bases outside gene matches: 2. This CDR3 is 15 amino acids long. Germline values: CDR1 MNHEY, CDR2 SVGAGI. CDR3 in amino acids: CASSPGQGVNTEAFF. The CDR3 bases are TGTGCCAGCAGTCCGGGACAGGGGGTGAACACTGAAGCTTTCTTT.

This clone is a singleton in its sample. The chain recombines TRBV11-2 with TRBJ1-3; no clear D. From germline, CDR1 is SGHAT and CDR2 FQNNGV. With 2 bases removed from V and 0 bases from J, the gap between germline ends came to 14 bases. CDR3 length: 17 residues. The CDR3 spells CASSLQNPLFSGNTIYF. CDR3 DNA sequence: TGTGCCAGCAGCTTACAGAACCCCCTATTCTCTGGAAACACCATATATTTT.

The chain couples TRBV19 to TRBJ1-1; D remains ambiguous. This CDR3 has 13 amino acids. V lost 5 bases to trimming and J lost 3 bases, with 10 bases between them. CDR1 and CDR2 (germline): LNHDA, SQIVND (reference sequence). The CDR3 DNA reads TGTGCCAGTAGTGGTACGAGGGACACTGAAGCTTTCTTT. Its protein is CASSGTRDTEAFF.

CDR3 DNA: TGTGCCAGCAGACCTGCTTGGGGTGGAGGCCACACCGGGGAGCTGTTTTTT. Amino acid sequence: CASRPAWGGGHTGELFF. The chain recombines TRBV27 with TRBJ2-2; maybe TRBD2 (5 bases). Germline V lookup: CDR1 MNHEY, CDR2 SMNVEV (reference sequence). The V end was cut by 6 bases, the J end by 3 bases, with 20 bases between. This CDR3 comprises 17 residues.

CDR3 nucleotide sequence: TGTGCCAGCAGCTTGCAGGGCCCCTACGAGCAGTACTTC. Its protein is CASSLQGPYEQYF. The chain couples TRBV7-8 to TRBJ2-7; possible D gene TRBD1, 5 bases. The length of the CDR3 is 13 residues. CDR1 SGHVS and CDR2 FQNEAQ come from the germline V gene. With 3 bases removed from V and 2 bases from J, the gap between germline ends came to 8 bases.

This chain connects TRBV25-1 to TRBJ1-2, with D perhaps matching TRBD1 (6 bases). Germline CDR1 MGHDK, CDR2 SYGVNS. There are 12 residues in the CDR3. The V and J ends lost 5 bases and 8 bases respectively, with 12 bases between them. DNA of the CDR3: TGTGCCAGCAGTCAGGGACATCAAGGCTACACCTTC. Translating gives CASSQGHQGYTF.

This chain links TRBV7-3 with TRBJ2-7; the D gene could be TRBD1 or TRBD2 (6 bases each). Trimming took 1 base from V and 6 from J, leaving 16 bases between them. The germline gives CDR1 SGHTA, CDR2 FQGTGA. The length of the CDR3 is 15 residues. CDR3 protein: CASSLMPGVGGEQYF. CDR3 DNA: TGTGCCAGCAGCTTAATGCCGGGAGTAGGGGGCGAGCAGTACTTC.

This chain links TRBV30 with TRBJ1-1; D not resolved. CDR1 GTSNPN and CDR2 SVGIG come from the germline V gene (reference sequence). The CDR3 runs 14 residues. Trimming left V 0 bases short and J 1 base short, with 9 bases between. CDR3 in DNA: TGTGCCTGGAGTGTACGGAGAGCGAACACTGAAGCTTTCTTT. Translated, it gives CAWSVRRANTEAFF.

The rearrangement uses TRBV3-1 (or the pseudogene TRBV3-2) and TRBJ2-4, with 11 bases fitting TRBD2. Losses at the gene ends were 4 bases for V and 8 bases for J; bases not matched to a gene: 7. Germline CDR1 LGHDT, CDR2 YNNKEL (reference sequence). There are 15 residues in the CDR3. CDR3 region: CASSPSTSGSHIQYF. The CDR3 DNA reads TGTGCCAGCAGCCCCTCCACTAGCGGGAGCCACATTCAGTACTTC.

V is TRBV19 and J is TRBJ1-2; D is uncertain. The V end lost 1 base, the J end lost 8 bases, and 20 bases lay between the germline ends. Germline CDR1 and CDR2: LNHDA and SQIVND (reference sequence). The CDR3 extends over 16 amino acids. The CDR3 here is CASSIALRTDFMGYTF. In nucleotides, the CDR3 is TGTGCCAGTAGTATAGCCCTCCGGACGGACTTTATGGGCTACACCTTC.